This record covers a single TCR beta chain. This sample stems from a study of CD8 T cells in Susac syndrome. Trimming removed 3 bases from V and 8 bases from J; junction bases left unmatched: 4. This CDR3 region has 14 residues. Looked up from germline, CDR1 is DFQATT and CDR2 is SNEGSKA (reference sequence). Roughly 0.45 to 1 ug RNA was reverse transcribed with random hexamers. MiXCR, applied by TCRdb to the immunoSEQ multiplex PCR reads, yields one record per CDR3 protein. The table records about 150,000 distinct CDR3 sequences, nearly 97% of them present only once. This TCR was recovered from a human donor with multiple sclerosis. What was sequenced was CD8+ T cells from PBMCs. The chain joins TRBV20-1 to TRBJ1-6; 10 nucleotides agree with TRBD1. CDR3 sequence reads: CSASDRGLYSPLHF. The DNA for the CDR3 is TGCAGTGCTAGTGACAGGGGGCTTTATTCACCCCTCCACTTT.